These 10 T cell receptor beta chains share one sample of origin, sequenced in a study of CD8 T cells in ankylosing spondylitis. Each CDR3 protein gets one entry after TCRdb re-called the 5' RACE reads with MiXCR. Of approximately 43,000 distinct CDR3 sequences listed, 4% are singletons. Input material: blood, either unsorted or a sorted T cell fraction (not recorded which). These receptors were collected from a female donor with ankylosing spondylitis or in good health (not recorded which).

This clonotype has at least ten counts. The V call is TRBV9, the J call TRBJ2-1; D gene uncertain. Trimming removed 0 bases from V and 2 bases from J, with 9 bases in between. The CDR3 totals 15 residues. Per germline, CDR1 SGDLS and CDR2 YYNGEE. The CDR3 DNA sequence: TGTGCCAGCAGCGTAGGAGTCCGAACCTACAATGAGCAGTTCTTC. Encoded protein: CASSVGVRTYNEQFF.

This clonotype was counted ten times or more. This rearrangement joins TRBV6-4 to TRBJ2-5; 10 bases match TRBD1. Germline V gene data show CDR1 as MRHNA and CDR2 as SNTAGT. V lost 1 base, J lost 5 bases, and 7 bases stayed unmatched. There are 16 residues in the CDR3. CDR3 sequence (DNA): TGTGCCAGCAGTGACTGCCGACAGGGGGCATGGGAGACCCAGTACTTC. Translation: CASSDCRQGAWETQYF.

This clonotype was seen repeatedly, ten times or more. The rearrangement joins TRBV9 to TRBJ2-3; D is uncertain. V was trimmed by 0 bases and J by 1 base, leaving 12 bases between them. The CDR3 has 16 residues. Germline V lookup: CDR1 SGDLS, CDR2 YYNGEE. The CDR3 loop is CASSVDRAAGTDTQYF. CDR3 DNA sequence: TGTGCCAGCAGCGTAGATCGTGCGGCCGGCACAGATACGCAGTATTTT. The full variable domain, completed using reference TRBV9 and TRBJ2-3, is DSGVTQTPKHLITATGQRVTLRCSPRSGDLSVYWYQQSLDQGLQFLIQYYNGEERAKGNILERFSAQQFPDLHSELNLSSLELGDSALYFCASSVDRAAGTDTQYFGPGTRLTVL.

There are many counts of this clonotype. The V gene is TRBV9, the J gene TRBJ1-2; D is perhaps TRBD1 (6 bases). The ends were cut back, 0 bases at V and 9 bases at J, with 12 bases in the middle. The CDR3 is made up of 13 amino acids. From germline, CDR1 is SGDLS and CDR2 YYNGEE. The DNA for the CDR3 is TGTGCCAGCAGCGTAGATAGGACAGATCGCTACACCTTC. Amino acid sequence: CASSVDRTDRYTF.

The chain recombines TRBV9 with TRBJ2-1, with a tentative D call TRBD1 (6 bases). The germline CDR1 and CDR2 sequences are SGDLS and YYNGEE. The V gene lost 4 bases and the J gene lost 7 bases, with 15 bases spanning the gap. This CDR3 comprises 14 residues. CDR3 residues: CASSRVGAENEQFF. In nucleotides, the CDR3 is TGTGCCAGCAGCCGGGTGGGGGCTGAGAATGAGCAGTTCTTC. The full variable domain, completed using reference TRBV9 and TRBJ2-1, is DSGVTQTPKHLITATGQRVTLRCSPRSGDLSVYWYQQSLDQGLQFLIQYYNGEERAKGNILERFSAQQFPDLHSELNLSSLELGDSALYFCASSRVGAENEQFFGPGTRLTVL.

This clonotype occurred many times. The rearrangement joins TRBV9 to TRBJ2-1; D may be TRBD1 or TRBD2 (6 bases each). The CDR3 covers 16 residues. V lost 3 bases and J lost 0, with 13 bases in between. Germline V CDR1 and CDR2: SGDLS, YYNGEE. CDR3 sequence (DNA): TGTGCCAGCAGCGCGGGGGACACCGGCTCCTACAATGAGCAGTTCTTC. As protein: CASSAGDTGSYNEQFF.

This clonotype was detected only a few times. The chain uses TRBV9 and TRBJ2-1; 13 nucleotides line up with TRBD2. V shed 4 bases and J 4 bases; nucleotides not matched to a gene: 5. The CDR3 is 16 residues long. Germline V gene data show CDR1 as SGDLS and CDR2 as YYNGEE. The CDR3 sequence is CASSSTTSGGYNEQFF. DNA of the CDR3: TGTGCCAGCAGCTCTACGACTAGCGGGGGGTACAATGAGCAGTTCTTC.

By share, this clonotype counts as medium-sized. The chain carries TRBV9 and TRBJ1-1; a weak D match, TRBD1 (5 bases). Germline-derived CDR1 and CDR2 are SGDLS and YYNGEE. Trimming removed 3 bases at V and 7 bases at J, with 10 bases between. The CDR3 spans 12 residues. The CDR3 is CASSGPGYEAFF. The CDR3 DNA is TGTGCCAGCAGCGGCCCAGGGTATGAAGCTTTCTTT.

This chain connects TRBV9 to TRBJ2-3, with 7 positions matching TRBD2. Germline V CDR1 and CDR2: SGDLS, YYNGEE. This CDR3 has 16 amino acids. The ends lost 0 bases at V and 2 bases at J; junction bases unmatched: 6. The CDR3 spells CASSVAGAGYTDTQYF. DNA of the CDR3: TGTGCCAGCAGCGTAGCTGGAGCGGGGTACACAGATACGCAGTATTTT.

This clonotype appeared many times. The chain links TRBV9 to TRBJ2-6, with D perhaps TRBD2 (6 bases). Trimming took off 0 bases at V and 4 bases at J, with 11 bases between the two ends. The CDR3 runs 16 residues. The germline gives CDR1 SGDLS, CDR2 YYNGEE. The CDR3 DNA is TGTGCCAGCAGCGTAGTAGGAGGGACCGGGGCCAACGTCCTGACTTTC. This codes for CASSVVGGTGANVLTF.